This T cell receptor beta chain was sequenced during a study of T cells in localized non-small cell lung cancer. The study, taken as a whole, reports: Detection in adjacent lung was observed for a median around 59 of the top 100 tumor clones.

V gave up 3 bases and J gave up 2 bases; unmatched junction bases: 7. Germline V gene sequence: CDR1 SGDLS, CDR2 YYNGEE. This CDR3 region has 15 residues. Data came from immunoSEQ multiplex PCR; TCRdb stores just in-frame clones and leaves some out. The sample has 30,000 to 40,000 clones, approximately 83% seen once; the top ten hold around 6.4%. As to this clone: Its target is unknown.

The sequence was collected from a man between 40 and 75 years old with stage I lung adenocarcinoma. The source material was peripheral blood, sampled before any cancer treatment. J is TRBJ2-7 and V is TRBV9; 8 bases are a match to TRBD2. For the CDR3, the DNA is TGTGCCAGCAGCGCCACTAGCGGACCTACCTACGAGCAGTACTTC. This codes for CASSATSGPTYEQYF.